The clone carrying this T cell receptor beta chain was picked up many times. Its antigen is not identified. The CDR3 has 17 residues. J gave up 3 bases and V 0 bases, and 9 bases lay outside the gene matches. The germline V gene encodes CDR1 LGHNA and CDR2 YSLEER. The data are from a study of Graves' ophthalmopathy and Graves' hyperthyroidism. New diagnoses, under 2 months' duration, and ages 18 to 65 characterized the hyperthyroidism patients. If patients had other autoimmune diseases, uncontrolled infections, pregnancy or lactation, they were excluded. Study-level findings and limits: With over 85% sensitivity and less than 83% specificity, a 13-signature model separated ophthalmopathy from stable hyperthyroidism. Most expanded clonotypes from thyroid (those above 0.001 frequency) were also found in blood.

Amplification of TCR beta CDR3 regions used RNA transcripts. HTBI-primed first-round RT-PCR preceded second-round multiplex PCR. One entry per CDR3 protein, called by TCRdb with MiXCR from the multiplex PCR reads. Here the sample spans around 1,200,000 distinct CDR3 sequences, about 38% being singletons. V gene TRBV4-3 combines with J gene TRBJ1-1; TRBD1 matches at 8 bases. Material for sequencing was peripheral blood or thyroid tissue (not recorded which). The source is an adult man with Graves' hyperthyroidism. CDR3 in amino acids: CASSQEVTGVKDTEAFF. The CDR3 nucleotides read TGCGCCAGCAGCCAAGAGGTGACAGGGGTGAAGGACACTGAAGCTTTCTTT.